The entry below describes one T cell receptor beta chain. The CDR3 spans 15 residues. Per the germline V gene, CDR1 is SGHRS and CDR2 is YFSETQ. V lost 1 base to trimming and J lost 5 bases, with 12 bases between them. The source of the sample is a study of radiotherapy plus CTLA-4 blockade in lung cancer. About the study: Objective responses arose in approximately 17% of patients, and approximately 30% experienced disease control.

Only in-frame clones appear in the TCRdb table, and some are missing; sequencing was by immunoSEQ multiplex PCR. This table has some 34,000 clones, around 77% appearing once. The rearrangement uses TRBV5-1 and TRBJ1-4; no clear D gene. The receptor's source is a human donor with non-small cell lung cancer who had stable disease on radiotherapy plus ipilimumab. Sequencing used peripheral blood, obtained from a patient treated with radiotherapy plus ipilimumab. CDR3 DNA sequence: TGCGCCAGCAGCTTGACCGGGTCCGGGAATGAAAAACTGTTTTTT. Its translation: CASSLTGSGNEKLFF.